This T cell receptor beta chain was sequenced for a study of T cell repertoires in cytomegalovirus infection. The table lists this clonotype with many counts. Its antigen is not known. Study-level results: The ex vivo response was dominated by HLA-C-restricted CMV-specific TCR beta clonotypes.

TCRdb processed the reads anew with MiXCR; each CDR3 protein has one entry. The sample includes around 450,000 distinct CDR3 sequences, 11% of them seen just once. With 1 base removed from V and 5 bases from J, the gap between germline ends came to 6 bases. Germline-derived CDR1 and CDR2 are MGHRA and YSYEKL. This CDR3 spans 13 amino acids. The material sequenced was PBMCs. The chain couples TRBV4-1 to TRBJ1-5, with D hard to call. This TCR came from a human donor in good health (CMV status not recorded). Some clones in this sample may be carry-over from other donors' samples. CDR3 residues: CASSQGVDQPQHF. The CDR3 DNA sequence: TGCGCCAGCAGCCAAGGGGTTGATCAGCCCCAGCATTTT.